This TCR beta chain is drawn from a study of molecular identifiers for immune sequencing clone quantification. A word on this clonotype: Given a much more abundant clone one base away, this may be a read error.

The germline CDR1 and CDR2 sequences are LNHDA and SQIVND (reference sequence). This CDR3 has 15 residues. MiXCR, run by TCRdb on the PCR reads, gives a single entry per CDR3 protein. Among about half a million distinct CDR3 sequences, roughly 23% were seen once, and the ten largest hold 0.84%. The specimen sequenced was naive CD8+ T cells from blood, with Jurkat cell RNA spiked in. Subset reported: FACS-sorted CD8+CD4-CCR7+CD45RA+ naive T cells. The sequence derives from a human donor in good health. Some libraries in this study had Jurkat cell RNA spiked in. This chain links TRBV19 with TRBJ2-4; D remains ambiguous. The CDR3 spells CACSWVTRTPNIQYF. DNA for the CDR3: TGTGCCTGTAGTTGGGTGACCCGGACCCCTAACATTCAGTACTTC.